This T cell receptor beta chain stems from a study of shared clonotypes between healthy human individuals. Study-level results: Memory subsets had estimated richness that was generally smaller than that of naive subsets.

Notes on this clone: The target antigen is unknown.

CD45RO-negative CD8 cells positively selected for CCR7 made up the naive population, which excluded terminally differentiated effector memory CD45RA+ cells. V was shortened by 1 base and J by 0 bases, with 12 bases between the two germline ends. The length of the CDR3 is 17 residues. CDR1 is MGHDK, CDR2 SYGVNS, per germline. On sorted subsets, replicate PCRs used 150 to 250 ng DNA, or 25,000 to 35,000 T cell genomes. TCRdb keeps only in-frame clones here, not all; method: immunoSEQ multiplex PCR. The data contain fewer than 850,000 clones, about 96% of them singletons. This sequence was found in a man aged 25-40 years in good health. The chain recombines TRBV25-1 with TRBJ2-2; tentative D call: TRBD1 (6 bases). Sequences were obtained from naive CD8+ T cells sorted from blood. CDR3 region: CASSEFKQGSNTGELFF. CDR3 DNA sequence: TGTGCCAGCAGTGAATTCAAACAGGGATCGAACACCGGGGAGCTGTTTTTT.